This TCR beta chain was identified in a study of vaccination and CD4 T cells after COVID-19. A remark on this clonotype: Its antigen is not identified.

Treatment specified: roughly nine-day PBMC culture with coronavirus spike peptide pools or control peptides (ViraFEST assay). Germline CDR1 LNHDA, CDR2 SQIVND (reference sequence). The CDR3 length is 15 residues. V dropped 1 base and J dropped 1; count of bases not matched to a gene: 2. Oncomine TCR Beta short-read sequencing was applied to DNA from cultured CD4+ T cells. MiXCR was run by TCRdb on the PCR reads, yielding one entry per CDR3 protein. The data show 15,000 to 20,000 distinct CDR3 sequences, about 40% seen once. The receptor was isolated from a human donor who received a COVID-19 vaccine. The sample here was CD4+ T cells from blood, cultured in vitro, taken before SARS-CoV-2 vaccination. The V call is TRBV19, the J call TRBJ2-3, with 7 bases aligning to TRBD1. Here the CDR3 reads CASSIGQGRTDTQYF. CDR3 in DNA: TGTGCCAGTAGTATAGGACAGGGACGCACAGATACGCAGTATTTT.